The rows below give T cell receptor beta chains drawn from one sample of a study of blood T cell repertoires in COVID-19. Profiling relied on immunoSEQ multiplex PCR, and the TCRdb table lists in-frame clones only, not all of them. The table records 65,000 to 100,000 clones, around 89% of them present only once. The sequencing sample was made of peripheral blood. The source is a man aged 45-65 years with acute or convalescent COVID-19. Each CDR3 is given with its conserved first and last residue. Fields, in order: D gene, V gene, J gene, CDR3 length, clone size, CDR3 protein, CDR3 DNA. D genes are given only for firm matches. Clone size is shown for a subset of rows, as once, few, many or a class of expanded clone.

d_call: .; v_call: TRBV2; j_call: TRBJ1-5; cdr3_length: 15; clone_size: few; cdr3_aa: CASRATNLGAQPQHF; cdr3_nt: TGTGCCAGCAGAGCGACAAATCTGGGGGCTCAGCCCCAGCATTTT
d_call: .; v_call: TRBV3-1/TRBV3-2; j_call: TRBJ2-2; cdr3_length: 15; clone_size: .; cdr3_aa: CASSLNRLNTGELFF; cdr3_nt: TGTGCCAGCAGCCTCAACAGGCTGAACACCGGGGAGCTGTTTTTT
d_call: TRBD2; v_call: TRBV7-2; j_call: TRBJ2-1; cdr3_length: 14; clone_size: .; cdr3_aa: CASFAGGPYNEQFF; cdr3_nt: TGTGCCAGCTTTGCGGGGGGGCCCTACAATGAGCAGTTCTTC
d_call: .; v_call: TRBV7-3; j_call: TRBJ1-2; cdr3_length: 16; clone_size: .; cdr3_aa: CASSHSSGTHNYGYTF; cdr3_nt: TGTGCCAGCAGCCATTCCTCCGGGACTCACAACTATGGCTACACCTTC
d_call: .; v_call: TRBV5-1; j_call: TRBJ2-5; cdr3_length: 15; clone_size: .; cdr3_aa: CASSDDRGGGETQYF; cdr3_nt: TGCGCCAGCTCCGACGACCGGGGTGGCGGGGAGACCCAGTACTTC
d_call: .; v_call: TRBV3-1/TRBV3-2; j_call: TRBJ2-3; cdr3_length: 16; clone_size: .; cdr3_aa: CASSHPGGQAGDTQYF; cdr3_nt: TGTGCCAGCAGCCATCCCGGCGGGCAGGCGGGAGATACGCAGTATTTT
d_call: .; v_call: TRBV30; j_call: TRBJ1-2; cdr3_length: 10; clone_size: .; cdr3_aa: CPLRDYGYTF; cdr3_nt: TGTCCCCTACGGGACTATGGCTACACCTTC
d_call: .; v_call: TRBV18; j_call: TRBJ1-4; cdr3_length: 16; clone_size: .; cdr3_aa: CASSLASGAANEKLFF; cdr3_nt: TGTGCCAGCTCACTCGCTTCAGGGGCCGCGAATGAAAAACTGTTTTTT
d_call: TRBD2; v_call: TRBV5-1; j_call: TRBJ2-1; cdr3_length: 17; clone_size: .; cdr3_aa: CASSSGLAGGHYNEQFF; cdr3_nt: TGCGCCAGCAGCTCCGGATTAGCGGGGGGGCACTACAATGAGCAGTTCTTC
d_call: TRBD2; v_call: TRBV5-8; j_call: TRBJ2-1; cdr3_length: 15; clone_size: .; cdr3_aa: CASRWPSGGAGEQFF; cdr3_nt: TGTGCCAGCAGGTGGCCAAGCGGGGGGGCAGGGGAGCAGTTCTTC
d_call: .; v_call: TRBV7-9; j_call: TRBJ1-2; cdr3_length: 13; clone_size: few; cdr3_aa: CASSREQDRGYTF; cdr3_nt: TGTGCCAGCAGTAGGGAGCAGGACCGGGGCTACACCTTC
d_call: .; v_call: TRBV7-9; j_call: TRBJ2-3; cdr3_length: 15; clone_size: .; cdr3_aa: CASSLGLGHADTQYF; cdr3_nt: TGTGCCAGCAGCTTAGGCCTGGGACACGCAGATACGCAGTATTTT
d_call: .; v_call: TRBV28; j_call: TRBJ1-4; cdr3_length: 16; clone_size: .; cdr3_aa: CASSLYGTFGNEKLFF; cdr3_nt: TGTGCCAGCAGTTTATATGGGACATTCGGTAATGAAAAACTGTTTTTT
d_call: TRBD1; v_call: TRBV29-1; j_call: TRBJ2-4; cdr3_length: 13; clone_size: .; cdr3_aa: CSVIQGAGNIQYF; cdr3_nt: TGCAGCGTAATACAGGGGGCAGGAAACATTCAGTACTTC
d_call: .; v_call: TRBV3-1/TRBV3-2; j_call: TRBJ1-5; cdr3_length: 13; clone_size: .; cdr3_aa: CASSIHQGQPQHF; cdr3_nt: TGTGCCAGCAGCATACACCAGGGTCAGCCCCAGCATTTT
d_call: .; v_call: TRBV2; j_call: TRBJ1-2; cdr3_length: 13; clone_size: .; cdr3_aa: CASSETEGDGYTF; cdr3_nt: TGTGCCAGCAGTGAAACCGAGGGGGACGGCTACACCTTC
d_call: .; v_call: TRBV27; j_call: TRBJ1-2; cdr3_length: 11; clone_size: .; cdr3_aa: CASSERDGYTF; cdr3_nt: TGTGCCAGCAGTGAACGAGATGGCTACACCTTC